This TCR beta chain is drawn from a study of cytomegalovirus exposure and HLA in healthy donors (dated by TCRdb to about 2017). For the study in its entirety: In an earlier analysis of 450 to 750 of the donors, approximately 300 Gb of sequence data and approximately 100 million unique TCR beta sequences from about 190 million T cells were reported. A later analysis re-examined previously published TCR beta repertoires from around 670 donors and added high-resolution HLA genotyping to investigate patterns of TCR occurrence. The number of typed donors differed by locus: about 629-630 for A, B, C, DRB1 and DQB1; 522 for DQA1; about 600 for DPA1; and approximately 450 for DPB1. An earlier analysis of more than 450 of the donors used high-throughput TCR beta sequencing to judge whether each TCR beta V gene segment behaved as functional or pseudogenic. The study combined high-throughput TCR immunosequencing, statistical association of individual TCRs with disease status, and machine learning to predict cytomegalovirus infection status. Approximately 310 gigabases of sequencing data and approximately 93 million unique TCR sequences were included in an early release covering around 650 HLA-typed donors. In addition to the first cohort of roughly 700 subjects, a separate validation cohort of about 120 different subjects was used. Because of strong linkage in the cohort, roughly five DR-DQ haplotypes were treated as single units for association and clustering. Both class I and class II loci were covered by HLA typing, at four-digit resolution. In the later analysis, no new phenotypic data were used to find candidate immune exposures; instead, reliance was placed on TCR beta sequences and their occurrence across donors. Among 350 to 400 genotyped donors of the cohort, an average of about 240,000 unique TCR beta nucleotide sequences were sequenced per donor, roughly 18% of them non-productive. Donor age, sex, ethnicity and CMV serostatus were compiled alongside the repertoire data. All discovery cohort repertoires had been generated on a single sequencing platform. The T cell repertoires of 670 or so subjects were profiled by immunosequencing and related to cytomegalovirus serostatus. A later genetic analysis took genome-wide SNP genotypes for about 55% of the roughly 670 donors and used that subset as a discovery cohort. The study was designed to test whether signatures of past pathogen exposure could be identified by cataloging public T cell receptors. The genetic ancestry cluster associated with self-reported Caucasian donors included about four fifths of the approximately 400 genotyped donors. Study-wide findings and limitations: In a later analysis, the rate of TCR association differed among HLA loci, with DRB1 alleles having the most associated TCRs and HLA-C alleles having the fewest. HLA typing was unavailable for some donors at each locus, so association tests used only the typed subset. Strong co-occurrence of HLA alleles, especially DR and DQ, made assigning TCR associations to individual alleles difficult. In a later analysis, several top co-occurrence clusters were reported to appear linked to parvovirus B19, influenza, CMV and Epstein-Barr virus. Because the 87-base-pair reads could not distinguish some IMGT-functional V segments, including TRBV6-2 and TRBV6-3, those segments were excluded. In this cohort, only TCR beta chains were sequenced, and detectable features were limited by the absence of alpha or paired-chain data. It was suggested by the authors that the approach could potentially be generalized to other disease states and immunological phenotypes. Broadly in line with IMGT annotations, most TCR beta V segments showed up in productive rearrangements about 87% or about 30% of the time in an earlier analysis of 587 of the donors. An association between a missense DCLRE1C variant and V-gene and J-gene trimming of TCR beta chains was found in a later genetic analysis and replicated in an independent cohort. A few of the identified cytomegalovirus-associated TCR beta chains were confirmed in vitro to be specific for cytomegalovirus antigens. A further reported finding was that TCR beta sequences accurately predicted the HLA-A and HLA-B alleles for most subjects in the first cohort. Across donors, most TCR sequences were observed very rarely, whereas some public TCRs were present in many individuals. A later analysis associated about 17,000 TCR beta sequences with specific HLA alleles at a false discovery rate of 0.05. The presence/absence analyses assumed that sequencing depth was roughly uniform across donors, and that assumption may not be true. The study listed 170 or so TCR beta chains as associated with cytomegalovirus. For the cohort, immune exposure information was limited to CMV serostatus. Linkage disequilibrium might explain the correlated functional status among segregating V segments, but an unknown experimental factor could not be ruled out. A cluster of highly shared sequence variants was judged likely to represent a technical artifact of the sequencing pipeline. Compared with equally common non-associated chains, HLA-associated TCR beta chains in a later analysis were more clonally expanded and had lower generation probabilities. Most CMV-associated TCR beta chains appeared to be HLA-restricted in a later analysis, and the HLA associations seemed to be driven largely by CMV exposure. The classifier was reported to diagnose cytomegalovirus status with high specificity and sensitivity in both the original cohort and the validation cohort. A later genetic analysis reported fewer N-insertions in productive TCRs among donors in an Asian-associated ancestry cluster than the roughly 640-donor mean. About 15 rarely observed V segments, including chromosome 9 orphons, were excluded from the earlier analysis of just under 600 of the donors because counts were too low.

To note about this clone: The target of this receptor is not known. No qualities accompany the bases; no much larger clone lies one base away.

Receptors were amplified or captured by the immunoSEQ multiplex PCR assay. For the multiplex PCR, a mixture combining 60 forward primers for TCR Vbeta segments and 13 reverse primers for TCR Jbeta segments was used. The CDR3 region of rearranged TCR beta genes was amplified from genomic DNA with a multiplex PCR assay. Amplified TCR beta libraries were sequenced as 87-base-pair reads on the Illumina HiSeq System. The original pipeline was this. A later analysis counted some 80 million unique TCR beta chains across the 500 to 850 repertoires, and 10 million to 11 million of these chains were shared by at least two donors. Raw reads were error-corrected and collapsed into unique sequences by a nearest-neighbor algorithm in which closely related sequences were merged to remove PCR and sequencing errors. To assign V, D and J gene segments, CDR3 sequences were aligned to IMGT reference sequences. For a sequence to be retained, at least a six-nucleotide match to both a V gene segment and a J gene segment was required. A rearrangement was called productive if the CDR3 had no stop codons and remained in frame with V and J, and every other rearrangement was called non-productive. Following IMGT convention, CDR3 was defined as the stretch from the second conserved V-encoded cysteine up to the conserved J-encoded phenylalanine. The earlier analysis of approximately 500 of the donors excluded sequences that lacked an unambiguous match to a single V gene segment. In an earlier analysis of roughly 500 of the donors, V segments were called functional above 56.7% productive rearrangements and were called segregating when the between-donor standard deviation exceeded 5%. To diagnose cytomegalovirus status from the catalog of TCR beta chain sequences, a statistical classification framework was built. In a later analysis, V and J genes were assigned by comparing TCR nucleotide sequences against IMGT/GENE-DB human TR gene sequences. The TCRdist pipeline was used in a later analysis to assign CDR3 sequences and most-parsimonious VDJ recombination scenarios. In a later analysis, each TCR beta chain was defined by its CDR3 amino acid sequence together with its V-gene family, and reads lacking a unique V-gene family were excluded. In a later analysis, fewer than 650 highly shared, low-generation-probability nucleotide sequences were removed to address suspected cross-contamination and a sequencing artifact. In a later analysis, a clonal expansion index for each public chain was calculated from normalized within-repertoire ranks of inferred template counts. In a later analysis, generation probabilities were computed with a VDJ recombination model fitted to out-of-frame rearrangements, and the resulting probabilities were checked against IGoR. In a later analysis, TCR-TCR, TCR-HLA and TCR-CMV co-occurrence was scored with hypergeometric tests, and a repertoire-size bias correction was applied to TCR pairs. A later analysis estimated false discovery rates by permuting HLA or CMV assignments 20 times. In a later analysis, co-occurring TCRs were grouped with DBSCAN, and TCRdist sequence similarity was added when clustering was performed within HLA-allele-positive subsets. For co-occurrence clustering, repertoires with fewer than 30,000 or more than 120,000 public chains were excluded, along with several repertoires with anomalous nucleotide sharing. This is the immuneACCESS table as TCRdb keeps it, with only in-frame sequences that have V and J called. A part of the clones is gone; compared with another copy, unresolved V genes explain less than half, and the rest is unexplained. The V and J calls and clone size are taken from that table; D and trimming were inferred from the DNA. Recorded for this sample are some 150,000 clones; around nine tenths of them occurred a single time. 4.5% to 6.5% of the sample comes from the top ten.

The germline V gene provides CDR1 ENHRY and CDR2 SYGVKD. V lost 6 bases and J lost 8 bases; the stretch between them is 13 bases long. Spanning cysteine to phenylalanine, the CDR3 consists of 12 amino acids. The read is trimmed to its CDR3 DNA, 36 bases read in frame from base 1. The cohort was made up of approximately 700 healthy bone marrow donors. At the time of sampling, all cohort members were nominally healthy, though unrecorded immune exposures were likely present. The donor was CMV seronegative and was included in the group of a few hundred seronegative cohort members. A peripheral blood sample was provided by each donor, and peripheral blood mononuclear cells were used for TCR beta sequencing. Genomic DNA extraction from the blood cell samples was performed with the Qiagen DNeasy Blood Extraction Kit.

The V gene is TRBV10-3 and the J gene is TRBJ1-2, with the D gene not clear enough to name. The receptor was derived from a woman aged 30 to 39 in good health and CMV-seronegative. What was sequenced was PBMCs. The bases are TGTGCCATCAGCCTCCCGGGTAGCGGCTACACCTTC. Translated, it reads CAISLPGSGYTF.